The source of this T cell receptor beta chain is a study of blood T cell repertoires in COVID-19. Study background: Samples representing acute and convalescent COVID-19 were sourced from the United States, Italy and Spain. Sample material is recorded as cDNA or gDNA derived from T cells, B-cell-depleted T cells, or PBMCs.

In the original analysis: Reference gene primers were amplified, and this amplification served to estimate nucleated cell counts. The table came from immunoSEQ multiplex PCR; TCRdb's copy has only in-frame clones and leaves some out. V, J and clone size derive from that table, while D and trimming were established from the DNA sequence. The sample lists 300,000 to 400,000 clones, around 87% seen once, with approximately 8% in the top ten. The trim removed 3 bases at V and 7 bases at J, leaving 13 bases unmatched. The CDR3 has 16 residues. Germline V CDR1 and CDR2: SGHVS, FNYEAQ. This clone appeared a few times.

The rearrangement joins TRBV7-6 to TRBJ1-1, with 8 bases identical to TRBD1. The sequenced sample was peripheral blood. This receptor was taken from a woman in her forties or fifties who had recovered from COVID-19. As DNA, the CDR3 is TGTGCCAGCAGCTTGACCCCGCGTCAGGGGGCGGATGAAGCTTTCTTT. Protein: CASSLTPRQGADEAFF.